The clone carrying this T cell receptor beta chain was recorded at least ten times. Its specificity is not known. The CDR3 totals 12 residues. V gave up 3 bases and J gave up 6 bases, with 6 bases separating them. CDR1 MDHEN and CDR2 SYDVKM come from the germline V gene. In TCRdb, the reads were re-called with MiXCR into one record per CDR3 protein. This sample yields under 350,000 distinct CDR3 sequences, of which around 9.1% are seen a single time; 2% to 3% belongs to the top ten. This sample is part of a study of T cell repertoires in cytomegalovirus infection. Study conclusions and caveats: Dominating the ex vivo response were HLA-C-restricted CMV-specific TCR beta clonotypes.

The source of this sequence is a human donor in good health (CMV status not recorded). Some clones in this sample may be carry-over from other donors' samples. The J gene is TRBJ2-1, the V gene TRBV28; unclear D gene. Sequencing was performed on PBMCs. The CDR3 sequence: CASSFRFNEQFF. CDR3 nucleotide sequence: TGTGCCAGCAGTTTCAGGTTCAATGAGCAGTTCTTC.